Reported below is one T cell receptor (beta chain). Antigen unknown. The data belong to a study of monozygotic twins with inflammatory bowel disease. Donors gave 2.5 ml of blood apiece. Study outcomes and limitations: Telling apart the different T cell subtypes was not possible.

Template switching appended UMIs that held a 6-nucleotide sample barcode. TCRdb derives one entry per CDR3 protein from the 5' RACE reads, leaving out DNA. This repertoire includes 400,000 or so distinct CDR3 sequences. CDR3 length: 14 residues. Germline CDR1 is GTSNPN and CDR2 is SVGIG (reference sequence). This rearrangement joins TRBV30 to TRBJ1-4; there is no DNA to check the TCRdb D call of TRBD1. The clonotype was recovered from a human donor with ulcerative colitis or Crohn's disease, or a healthy co-twin of an affected twin (not recorded which). Material for sequencing was blood. CDR3 loop: CAWNPGHGDEKLFF.